A selection of T cell receptor beta chains follows, all from one sample in a study of blood T cell repertoires in COVID-19. The data were produced by immunoSEQ multiplex PCR, yet TCRdb's version contains in-frame clones alone and is incomplete. The table shows some 250,000 clones, with over 70% occurring only once. Source material: peripheral blood. The source of these receptors is a woman at least 80 years old with acute or convalescent COVID-19. Each CDR3 is given with its conserved first and last residue. Each record gives: J gene, D gene, clone size, V gene, CDR3 DNA, CDR3 protein. The D gene is left open where the match is weak. Size tells how often a clone was seen (once, few, many) or the class of an expanded clone, and some rows leave it out.

TRBJ2-3	TRBD1	once	TRBV9	TGTGCCAGCAGCTACAGGGGCGGGGATACGCAGTATTTT	CASSYRGGDTQYF
TRBJ2-6	.	once	TRBV5-4	TGTGCCAGCAGCTTGTGGCCCAGTAAGTCCTCTGGGGCCAACGTCCTGACTTTC	CASSLWPSKSSGANVLTF
TRBJ2-7	.	.	TRBV27	TGTGCCAGCAGCATTAGCAGTAGAGCCTACGAGCAGTACTTC	CASSISSRAYEQYF
TRBJ1-6	TRBD1	.	TRBV2	TGTGCCAGCGGAAGGACAGGGGGTAATTCACCCCTCCACTTT	CASGRTGGNSPLHF
TRBJ2-6	TRBD2	.	TRBV11-2	TGTGCCAGCAGCTCTACCTTAGCGGGGGGGCTTGGGGCCAACGTCCTGACTTTC	CASSSTLAGGLGANVLTF
TRBJ1-2	TRBD1	many	TRBV19	TGTGCCACCCAAGACTCGACAGGGGTCGACTATGGCTACACCTTC	CATQDSTGVDYGYTF
TRBJ1-1	.	once	TRBV2	TGTGCCAGCAGTGGACCTGCCGGGTTCCCCACTGAAGCTTTCTTT	CASSGPAGFPTEAFF
TRBJ2-7	TRBD2	.	TRBV7-2	TGTGCCAGCAGCTTAGCAGCGGGGGGGTCCTACGAGCAGTACTTC	CASSLAAGGSYEQYF
TRBJ1-3	.	.	TRBV18	TGTGCCAGCTCACGGCTTACCGAGGTCTCTGGAAACACCATATATTTT	CASSRLTEVSGNTIYF
TRBJ2-1	TRBD2	.	TRBV7-9	TGTGCCAGCAGGTCTAGCGGGAGTGGTGGGAATGAGCAGTTCTTC	CASRSSGSGGNEQFF
TRBJ2-7	.	.	TRBV3-1/TRBV3-2	TGTGCCAGCAGCCAAGATCCCGGGGTGTTCTACGAGCAGTACTTC	CASSQDPGVFYEQYF
TRBJ1-1	.	few	TRBV18	TGTGCCAGCTCACCAAAGTGGAACAGATTGAACACTGAAGCTTTCTTT	CASSPKWNRLNTEAFF
TRBJ1-2	TRBD1	.	TRBV2	TGTGCCAGCAGTGGGACAGGGCAAGTTTATGGCTACACCTTC	CASSGTGQVYGYTF
TRBJ2-4	.	.	TRBV6-5	TGTGCCAGCAGGAGACAGGTTTCTGGCATTCAGTACTTC	CASRRQVSGIQYF
TRBJ1-3	TRBD1	.	TRBV30	TGTGCCTGGTCGACAGGGCCCGGTGGCACCATATATTTT	CAWSTGPGGTIYF
TRBJ1-1	TRBD1	.	TRBV2	TGTGCCAGCAGGGGACAGTCTCTTACTAGGACTGAAGCTTTCTTT	CASRGQSLTRTEAFF
TRBJ2-1	TRBD2	.	TRBV9	TGTGCCAGCAGCGTAGAGAGTAGCGGGAGGCTTAGTGAGCAGTTCTTC	CASSVESSGRLSEQFF
TRBJ2-1	TRBD2	.	TRBV6-4	TGTGCCATCCCCCCCCGGACTAGCGGGAGGAAATACAATGAGCAGTTCTTC	CAIPPRTSGRKYNEQFF
TRBJ2-4	TRBD2	.	TRBV3-1/TRBV3-2	TGTGCCAGCAGCCAGGGACTAGCGGGGGGGCTGGCCAAAAACATTCAGTACTTC	CASSQGLAGGLAKNIQYF
TRBJ1-1	TRBD1	few	TRBV6-1	TGTGCCAGCAGTCCTACAGGGGGGAACACTGAAGCTTTCTTT	CASSPTGGNTEAFF
TRBJ2-1	TRBD1	.	TRBV6-5	TGTGCCAGCAATACCCCCGGGACAGGGCTGGGTGAGCAGTTCTTC	CASNTPGTGLGEQFF
TRBJ2-7	.	.	TRBV6-5	TGTGCCAGCAGACGGGACAACTTCTACGAGCAGTACTTC	CASRRDNFYEQYF
TRBJ1-6	TRBD1	.	TRBV5-6	TGTGCCAGCAGCGTATCGTTGGGACAGGATAATTCACCCCTCCACTTT	CASSVSLGQDNSPLHF
TRBJ1-3	.	.	TRBV7-9	TGTGCCAGCAGCCTCTTTTCTGGAAACACCATATATTTT	CASSLFSGNTIYF
TRBJ1-6	.	once	TRBV6-1	TGTGCCAGCAGTGCCGTTGGGGGGGCAATATATAATTCACCCCTCCACTTT	CASSAVGGAIYNSPLHF
TRBJ1-2	.	.	TRBV7-9	TGTGCCAGCAGCTCAGATACCCACTATGGCTACACCTTC	CASSSDTHYGYTF
TRBJ2-5	TRBD1	.	TRBV5-1	TGCGCCAGCAGCTCCCGGACAGGGGGCGGGGAGACCCAGTACTTC	CASSSRTGGGETQYF
TRBJ1-5	.	.	TRBV12-3/TRBV12-4	TGTGCCAGCAGTACAGGGCAGGGTCAGCCCCAGCATTTT	CASSTGQGQPQHF
TRBJ2-7	TRBD1	.	TRBV7-9	TGTGCCAGCAGTCCAATCCAGGGGGATGGCTCCTACGAGCAGTACTTC	CASSPIQGDGSYEQYF
TRBJ1-3	.	few	TRBV10-3	TGTGCCATCAGTGAACAGCTAACAAGCTCTGGAAACACCATATATTTT	CAISEQLTSSGNTIYF
TRBJ2-5	.	.	TRBV2	TGTGCCAGCTTGGCTAACCGACTCACTCGGACCCAGTACTTC	CASLANRLTRTQYF
TRBJ1-4	.	.	TRBV20-1	TGCAGTGGGTTGAGGGATGAAAAACTGTTTTTT	CSGLRDEKLFF
TRBJ1-2	.	.	TRBV5-1	TGCGCCAGCAGCTTGGATTTCGATGTAGAGGGCTACACCTTC	CASSLDFDVEGYTF
TRBJ1-1	.	.	TRBV3-1/TRBV3-2	TGTGCCAGCACCCAGGCTAGTGCGGTCAGTAAAGCTTTCTTT	CASTQASAVSKAFF
TRBJ1-1	TRBD1	.	TRBV18	TGTGCCAGCTCACCAGGACAGGGGGTTGAAGCTTTCTTT	CASSPGQGVEAFF
TRBJ2-7	TRBD1	many	TRBV27	TGTGCCAGCAGTCCAACAGGGGCGAGCGAGCAGTACTTC	CASSPTGASEQYF
TRBJ1-6	TRBD1	.	TRBV19	TGTGCCAGTAGTATAAGGGGGACAGGGGTGTCGGATAATTCACCCCTCCACTTT	CASSIRGTGVSDNSPLHF
TRBJ1-2	TRBD1	.	TRBV18	TGTGCCAGCTCGCCTGGGACAGGCTATGGCTACACCTTC	CASSPGTGYGYTF
TRBJ1-4	.	.	TRBV19	TGTGCCAGTTGTGACAGAGCAACTAATGAAAAACTGTTTTTT	CASCDRATNEKLFF
TRBJ1-2	TRBD1	.	TRBV30	TGTGCCTGGAGCCCCGGGACAGGGATTCATGGCTACACCTTC	CAWSPGTGIHGYTF
TRBJ2-5	TRBD2	.	TRBV29-1	TGCAGCGTGGGAAGCGGGGGGTTCCAAGAGACCCAGTACTTC	CSVGSGGFQETQYF
TRBJ2-7	TRBD1	.	TRBV9	TGTGCCAGCAGCCCACTGGGACAGGCCTACGAGCAGTACTTC	CASSPLGQAYEQYF
TRBJ2-5	.	.	TRBV3-1/TRBV3-2	TGTGCCAGCAGCCAAGAATGGGTTGGGAGAGAAGAGACCCAGTACTTC	CASSQEWVGREETQYF
TRBJ2-7	.	once	TRBV7-9	TGTGCCAGCAGACCCCCTGGAGCCGGAAAGGGACTGACCTACGAGCAGTACTTC	CASRPPGAGKGLTYEQYF
TRBJ1-6	.	.	TRBV5-1	TGCGCCAGCACTCTGGAACAGGGAAATTCACCCCTCCACTTT	CASTLEQGNSPLHF
TRBJ1-5	TRBD1	.	TRBV5-6	TGTGCCAGCAGCCTGAGGGGACAGAGAACCAATCAGCCCCAGCATTTT	CASSLRGQRTNQPQHF
TRBJ2-7	TRBD1	.	TRBV24-1	TGTGCCACCAGTGATTCCTCCGGGACAGGGGCCAACGAGCAGTACTTC	CATSDSSGTGANEQYF
TRBJ2-1	TRBD1	few	TRBV6-5	TGTGCCAGCAGGCCCGGGACAGGGGGCTTCAATGAGCAGTTCTTC	CASRPGTGGFNEQFF
TRBJ1-2	TRBD1	.	TRBV7-2	TGTGCCAGCAGCTGGGACAGGGGAACATACTATGGCTACACCTTC	CASSWDRGTYYGYTF
TRBJ2-3	TRBD2	.	TRBV28	TGTGCCAGCAGTTCTAGCGGGAGGAGTCGTACGCAGTATTTT	CASSSSGRSRTQYF
TRBJ1-1	TRBD1	few	TRBV30	TGTGCCTGGGGGACAGGGAGTATGAACACTGAAGCTTTCTTT	CAWGTGSMNTEAFF
TRBJ1-2	TRBD1	.	TRBV19	TGTGCCAGTAGTGAGAATACAGGGGCCGGCTACACCTTC	CASSENTGAGYTF
TRBJ1-2	TRBD1	.	TRBV3-1/TRBV3-2	TGTGCCAGCAGCCAAGTTCTCGGGACAGGGAACTCTTATGGCTACACCTTC	CASSQVLGTGNSYGYTF